This TCR beta chain was found in a study of blood T cells in healthy people across ages. Looking at the study overall: Template-switching capture recovered about one barcoded beta molecule per two T cells.

This clonotype was picked up a small number of times. Antigen unknown. Regarding the study as a whole: Possibly, changes in expanded clonotypes were confounded because donor CMV status was unknown. Both naive CD4+ cell counts and diversity were greater in long-lived donors than in aged donors.

The CDR3 sequence is 16 residues long. V dropped 2 bases and J dropped 2 bases, with 16 bases sitting between them. In germline, CDR1 is GTSNPN, CDR2 SVGIG (reference sequence). A second PCR of roughly 6 to 12 cycles used a sample-barcoded 5' primer and a J-beta primer mix. TCRdb reprocessed the 5' RACE reads with MiXCR, giving one entry per CDR3 protein. The table lists hundreds of thousands of distinct CDR3 sequences, roughly 43% of them singletons, with under 15% in the top ten. This TCR was sampled from a young man in good health. The V gene is TRBV30, the J gene TRBJ1-5; no reliable D call. The sequenced sample consisted of blood. In DNA, the CDR3 is TGTGCCTGGAGTCCGACCAGTAGGGAGGGCAATCAGCCCCAGCATTTT. This codes for CAWSPTSREGNQPQHF.